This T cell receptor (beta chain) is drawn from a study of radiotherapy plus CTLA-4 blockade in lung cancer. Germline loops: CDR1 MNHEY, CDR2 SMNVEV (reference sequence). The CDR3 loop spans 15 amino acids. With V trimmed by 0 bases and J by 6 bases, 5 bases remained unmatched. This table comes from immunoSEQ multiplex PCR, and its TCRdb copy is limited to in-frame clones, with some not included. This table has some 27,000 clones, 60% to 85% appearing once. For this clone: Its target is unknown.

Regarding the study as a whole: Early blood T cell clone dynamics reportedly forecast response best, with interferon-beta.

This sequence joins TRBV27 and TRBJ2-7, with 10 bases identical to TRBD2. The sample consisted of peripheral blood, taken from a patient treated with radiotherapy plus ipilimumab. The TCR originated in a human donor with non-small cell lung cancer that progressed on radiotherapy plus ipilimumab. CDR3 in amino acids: CASSLSKTSGTEQYF. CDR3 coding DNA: TGTGCCAGCAGTTTATCGAAAACTAGCGGGACCGAGCAGTACTTC.